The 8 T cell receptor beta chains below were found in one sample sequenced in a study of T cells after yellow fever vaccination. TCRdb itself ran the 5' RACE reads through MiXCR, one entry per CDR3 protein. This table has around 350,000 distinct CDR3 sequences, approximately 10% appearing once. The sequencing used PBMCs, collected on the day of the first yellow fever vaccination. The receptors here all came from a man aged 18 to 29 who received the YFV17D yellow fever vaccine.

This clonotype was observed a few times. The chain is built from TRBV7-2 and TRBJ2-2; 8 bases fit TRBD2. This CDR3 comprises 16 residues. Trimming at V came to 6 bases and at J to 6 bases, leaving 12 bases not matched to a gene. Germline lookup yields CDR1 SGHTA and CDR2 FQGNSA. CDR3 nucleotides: TGTGCCAGCAGTTGGATGGCGGGGGGCAACGCCGGGGAGCTGTTTTTT. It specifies CASSWMAGGNAGELFF.

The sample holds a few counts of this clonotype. CDR3: CASSLAREAGELFF. CDR3 sequence (DNA): TGCGCCAGCAGCTTGGCCAGGGAGGCCGGGGAGCTGTTTTTT. The rearrangement joins TRBV5-1 to TRBJ2-2, with TRBD2 as a possible D gene (6 bases). Germline loops: CDR1 SGHRS, CDR2 YFSETQ. The CDR3 extends over 14 amino acids. Trimming shortened V by 0 bases and J by 6 bases, and 9 bases separated the two germline ends. The full variable domain, rest sourced from reference TRBV5-1 and TRBJ2-2, is KAGVTQTPRYLIKTRGQQVTLSCSPISGHRSVSWYQQTPGQGLQFLFEYFSETQRNKGNFPGRFSGRQFSNSRSEMNVSTLELGDSALYLCASSLAREAGELFFGEGSRLTVL.

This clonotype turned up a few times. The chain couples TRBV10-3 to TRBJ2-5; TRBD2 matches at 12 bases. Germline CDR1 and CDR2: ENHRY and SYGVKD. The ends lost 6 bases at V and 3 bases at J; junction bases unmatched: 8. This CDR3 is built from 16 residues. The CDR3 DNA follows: TGTGCCATCAGGAATCCTAGCGGGGGGGCCGAAGAGACCCAGTACTTC. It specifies CAIRNPSGGAEETQYF.

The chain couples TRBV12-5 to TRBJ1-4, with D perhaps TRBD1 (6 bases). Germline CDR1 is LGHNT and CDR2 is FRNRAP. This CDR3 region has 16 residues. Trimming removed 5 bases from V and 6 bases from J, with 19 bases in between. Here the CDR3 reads CASGTSQGTPYEKLFF. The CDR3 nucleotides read TGTGCTAGTGGTACCTCTCAGGGGACTCCCTATGAAAAACTGTTTTTT.

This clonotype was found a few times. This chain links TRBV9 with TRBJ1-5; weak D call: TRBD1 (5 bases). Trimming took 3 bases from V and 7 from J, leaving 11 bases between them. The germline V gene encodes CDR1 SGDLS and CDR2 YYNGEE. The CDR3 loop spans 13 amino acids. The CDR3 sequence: CASSATGSQPQHF. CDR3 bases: TGTGCCAGCAGCGCTACAGGAAGCCAGCCCCAGCATTTT.

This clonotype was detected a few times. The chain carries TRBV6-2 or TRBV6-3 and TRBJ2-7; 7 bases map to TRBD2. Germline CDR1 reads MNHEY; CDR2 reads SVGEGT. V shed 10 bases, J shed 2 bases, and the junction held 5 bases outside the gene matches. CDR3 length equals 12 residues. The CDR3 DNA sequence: TGTGCCACAAGCGGGACCCCCTACGAGCAGTACTTC. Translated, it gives CATSGTPYEQYF.

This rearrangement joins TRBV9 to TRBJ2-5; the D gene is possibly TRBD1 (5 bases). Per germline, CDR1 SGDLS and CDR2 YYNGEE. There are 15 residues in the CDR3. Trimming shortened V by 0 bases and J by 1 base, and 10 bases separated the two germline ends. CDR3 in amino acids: CASSVGPGSQETQYF. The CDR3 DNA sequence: TGTGCCAGCAGCGTAGGGCCAGGGTCCCAAGAGACCCAGTACTTC.

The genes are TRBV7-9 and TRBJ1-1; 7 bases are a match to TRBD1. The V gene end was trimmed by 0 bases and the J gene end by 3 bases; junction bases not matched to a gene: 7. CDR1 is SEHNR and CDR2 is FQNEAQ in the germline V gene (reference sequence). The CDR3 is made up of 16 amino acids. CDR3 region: CASSLARRTGDTEAFF. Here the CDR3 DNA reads TGTGCCAGCAGCTTAGCGAGGCGGACAGGCGACACTGAAGCTTTCTTT.